Presented here are 31 T cell receptor beta chains from one specimen sequenced in a study of blood T cell repertoires in COVID-19 (dated by TCRdb to the early 2020s). The method was the immunoSEQ multiplex PCR assay. TCRdb carries this immuneACCESS record with in-frame sequences only. Its versions omit some clonotypes, under half of them owing to an unresolved V gene in the studies checked, with the rest unexplained. For this sample there are about 63,000 clones; approximately 80% appear just once. The top ten clones comprise 45% to 65% of the sample. Sequenced material: peripheral blood. The source of these receptors is a woman older than 75 with acute or convalescent COVID-19.

The V and J genes are TRBV5-1 and TRBJ2-3; a weak D match, TRBD2 (5 bases). Germline CDR1 SGHRS, CDR2 YFSETQ. Trimming cost V 0 bases and J 0 bases, with 14 bases left between them. The CDR3 contains 17 residues. In DNA, the CDR3 is TGCGCCAGCAGCTTGGCTCCACTAGGGCAGAGCACAGATACGCAGTATTTT. Its protein product is CASSLAPLGQSTDTQYF.

The V call is TRBV5-6, the J call TRBJ2-7, with a weak D call TRBD1 (7 bases). Germline V gene lookup returns CDR1 SGHDT and CDR2 YYEEEE. CDR3 length equals 14 residues. With 4 bases removed from V and 11 bases from J, the gap between germline ends came to 22 bases. The CDR3 is CASSQGIAGQMEYF. CDR3 coding DNA: TGTGCCAGCAGCCAAGGAATCGCGGGACAGATGGAGTACTTC.

The rearrangement links TRBV28 to TRBJ2-5, with D possibly matching TRBD2 (5 bases). The germline V gene has CDR1 MDHEN and CDR2 SYDVKM. Trimming left V 8 bases short and J 4 bases short, with 17 bases between. The CDR3 sequence is 14 residues long. This chain's CDR3 is CASGPSGRRETQYF. The CDR3, as DNA: TGTGCCAGCGGCCCCAGCGGTAGGAGAGAGACCCAGTACTTC.

The chain links TRBV11-2 to TRBJ2-4, with TRBD1 matching over 8 bases. The germline CDR1 and CDR2 sequences are SGHAT and FQNNGV. This CDR3 region has 13 residues. The junction had 3 bases not matched to a gene; V was cut back by 5 bases and J by 6 bases. CDR3 residues: CASSPGQGNIQYF. The CDR3 region has the DNA TGTGCCAGCAGCCCCGGACAGGGAAACATTCAGTACTTC.

J is TRBJ2-7 and V is TRBV7-8, with 8 bases matching TRBD1. The germline V gene encodes CDR1 SGHVS and CDR2 FQNEAQ. The CDR3 totals 15 residues. V shed 4 bases and J 3 bases; nucleotides not matched to a gene: 8. The CDR3 protein is CASSSPDRVGYEQYF. The CDR3, as DNA: TGTGCCAGCAGCTCGCCGGACAGGGTTGGCTACGAGCAGTACTTC.

This chain uses TRBV29-1 with TRBJ1-2, with unresolved D. Germline-derived CDR1 and CDR2 are SQVTM and ANQGSEA. Trimming took 1 base from V and 7 from J, leaving 7 bases between them. CDR3 size: 11 residues. CDR3 region: CSVEGLRGYTF. DNA for the CDR3: TGCAGCGTTGAAGGATTGCGTGGCTACACCTTC.

This sequence joins TRBV15 and TRBJ2-7, with D possibly matching TRBD1 (5 bases). The CDR3 is 14 amino acids. Germline V gives CDR1 LNHNV, CDR2 YYDKDF (reference sequence). V shed 6 bases and J shed 3 bases, with 15 bases lying between them. CDR3 in DNA: TGTGCCACCAGTAAGGGGTTATCCGACTACGAGCAGTACTTC. As protein: CATSKGLSDYEQYF.

This chain links TRBV28 with TRBJ1-1; D is possibly TRBD1 (6 bases). Trimming shortened V by 5 bases and J by 5 bases, and 18 bases separated the two germline ends. This CDR3 has 15 residues. Germline-derived CDR1 and CDR2 are MDHEN and SYDVKM. Written as DNA, the CDR3 is TGTGCCAGCAGTGTCCTTGGGGGGGCGAGGACTGAAGCTTTCTTT. Residues: CASSVLGGARTEAFF.

The chain couples TRBV7-9 to TRBJ1-4, with 9 bases lining up with TRBD1. The CDR3 consists of 14 residues. V dropped 5 bases and J dropped 8; count of bases not matched to a gene: 6. Germline assignment: CDR1 SEHNR and CDR2 FQNEAQ (reference sequence). The DNA of the CDR3 is TGTGCCAGCAGCGCCGGGACAGGGAAAGAAAAACTGTTTTTT. As protein: CASSAGTGKEKLFF.

The rearrangement uses TRBV5-8 and TRBJ2-1; 7 positions match TRBD1. The germline V gene encodes CDR1 SGHTS and CDR2 YDEGEE. V trimming: 0 bases; J trimming: 4 bases; junction bases outside the gene matches: 4. This CDR3 has 15 amino acids. CDR3 in amino acids: CASSLDRGGYNEQFF. CDR3 sequence (DNA): TGTGCCAGCAGCTTGGACAGGGGTGGGTACAATGAGCAGTTCTTC.

This clone appeared once. The V call is TRBV9, the J call TRBJ2-7; 8 bases are a match to TRBD2. This CDR3 comprises 15 residues. In germline, CDR1 is SGDLS, CDR2 YYNGEE. The ends lost 0 bases at V and 0 bases at J; junction bases unmatched: 2. The DNA for the CDR3 is TGTGCCAGCAGCGTAGAGGCGGGGGGCTCCTACGAGCAGTACTTC. It codes for CASSVEAGGSYEQYF. Complete variable domain (other parts from reference TRBV9 and TRBJ2-7): DSGVTQTPKHLITATGQRVTLRCSPRSGDLSVYWYQQSLDQGLQFLIQYYNGEERAKGNILERFSAQQFPDLHSELNLSSLELGDSALYFCASSVEAGGSYEQYFGPGTRLTVT.

The chain combines TRBV13 with TRBJ2-7, with D possibly matching TRBD2 (8 bases). CDR1 and CDR2 (germline): PRHDT, FYEKMQ (reference sequence). The CDR3 spans 23 residues. V was trimmed by 5 bases and J by 4 bases, leaving 42 bases between them. The CDR3 region has the DNA TGTGCCAGCAGCCCATCCCCCTGGACAGGCACACGTAGGGCGGGAGGACGCTATTACGAGCAGTACTTC. Translating it yields CASSPSPWTGTRRAGGRYYEQYF.

A few counts support this clone. V gene TRBV11-2 combines with J gene TRBJ2-1; no clear D. The CDR3 runs to 14 residues. Trimming removed 5 bases at V and 0 bases at J, with 8 bases between. Germline-derived CDR1 and CDR2 are SGHAT and FQNNGV. CDR3: CASSTPRSYNEQFF. The DNA of the CDR3 is TGTGCCAGCAGCACACCACGCTCCTACAATGAGCAGTTCTTC.

The V gene is TRBV3-1 (or the pseudogene TRBV3-2), the J gene TRBJ1-5; D gene ambiguous. V was pared by 1 base and J by 9 bases, with 10 bases between. CDR3 length equals 13 residues. Germline CDR1 reads LGHDT; CDR2 reads YNNKEL (reference sequence). The CDR3 protein is CASSQGEWRPQHF. CDR3 nucleotide sequence: TGTGCCAGCAGCCAAGGCGAGTGGAGGCCCCAGCATTTT.

J is TRBJ2-5 and V is TRBV7-2; TRBD2 matches at 9 bases. The germline gives CDR1 SGHTA, CDR2 FQGNSA. There are 17 residues in the CDR3. V was pared by 5 bases and J by 4 bases, with 14 bases of the junction left unmatched. CDR3 loop: CASSPGWSAGGRETQYF. The CDR3, as DNA: TGTGCCAGCAGCCCCGGGTGGTCGGCGGGAGGGCGAGAGACCCAGTACTTC.

The chain combines TRBV5-1 with TRBJ2-5; no reliable D call. The CDR3 is 13 amino acids. V was trimmed by 4 bases and J by 1 base, leaving 8 bases between them. Germline CDR1 is SGHRS and CDR2 is YFSETQ. The CDR3 nucleotides read TGCGCCAGCAGCAGAGGCCTCCAAGAGACCCAGTACTTC. This sequence encodes CASSRGLQETQYF.

The chain carries TRBV11-1 and TRBJ2-3; 11 nucleotides agree with TRBD1. CDR1 and CDR2 from the germline V gene are SGHAT and FQDESV (reference sequence). This CDR3 has 16 residues. V trimming: 3 bases; J trimming: 4 bases; junction bases outside the gene matches: 6. The CDR3 region is CASSFRGQGAADTQYF. The CDR3 bases are TGTGCCAGCAGCTTCCGTGGACAGGGGGCGGCAGATACGCAGTATTTT.

The J gene is TRBJ2-2, the V gene TRBV4-2; no clear D. This CDR3 is built from 14 residues. Germline values: CDR1 LGHNA, CDR2 YNFKEQ. Trimming stripped 4 bases from V and 4 bases from J, with 10 bases between. The CDR3 nucleotides are TGTGCCAGCAGCCCTGAGATTGGCACCGGGGAGCTGTTTTTT. Its protein is CASSPEIGTGELFF.

The V gene is TRBV7-2, the J gene TRBJ2-5; the match to TRBD1 covers 8 bases. This CDR3 has 16 residues. Germline V gene data show CDR1 as SGHTA and CDR2 as FQGNSA. The ends lost 1 base at V and 9 bases at J; junction bases unmatched: 13. As DNA, the CDR3 is TGTGCCAGCAGCTTAGGGGCCAGGGGGCAAACTTTGGCCCAGTACTTC. Amino acid sequence: CASSLGARGQTLAQYF. The full variable domain, completed using reference TRBV7-2 and TRBJ2-5, is GAGVSQSPSNKVTEKGKDVELRCDPISGHTALYWYRQSLGQGLEFLIYFQGNSAPDKSGLPSDRFSAERTGGSVSTLTIQRTQQEDSAVYLCASSLGARGQTLAQYFGPGTRLLVL.

This chain links TRBV5-4 with TRBJ1-6; perhaps TRBD1 as D (5 bases). Trimming left V 3 bases short and J 6 bases short, with 7 bases between. The CDR3 consists of 13 residues. CDR1 and CDR2 from the germline V gene are SGHNT and YYREEE (reference sequence). Here the CDR3 reads CASSSDSNSPLHF. The CDR3 DNA follows: TGTGCCAGCAGCTCCGACAGTAATTCACCCCTCCACTTT.

The J gene is TRBJ1-5, the V gene TRBV7-2; D may be TRBD1 (5 bases). Between the trimmed V and J ends, which lost 2 bases and 5 bases, there was a span of 16 bases. The CDR3 runs 16 residues. CDR1 is SGHTA, CDR2 FQGNSA, per germline. The CDR3 sequence is CASSLTGGPTYQPQHF. In DNA form, the CDR3 reads TGTGCCAGCAGCTTAACGGGGGGACCTACCTATCAGCCCCAGCATTTT.

The J gene is TRBJ2-3, the V gene TRBV2; TRBD1 might be the D (5 bases). The ends were cut back, 5 bases at V and 6 bases at J, with 9 bases in the middle. Germline V lookup: CDR1 SNHLY, CDR2 FYNNEI. The CDR3 is 12 amino acids. CDR3 loop: CASSPQADTQYF. CDR3 DNA: TGTGCCAGCAGTCCACAGGCGGATACGCAGTATTTT.

This clone has a handful of counts. The CDR3 coding sequence is TGTGCCAGCAGCCCTCGGACAGGGGGCTCACCCCTCCACTTT. Residues: CASSPRTGGSPLHF. The chain employs TRBV7-2 and TRBJ1-6, with 11 bases fitting TRBD1. Germline CDR1 reads SGHTA; CDR2 reads FQGNSA. CDR3 length: 14 residues. Germline trimming cut 5 bases from V and 10 bases from J; bases unmatched to any gene: 4.

The rearrangement uses TRBV12-3 or TRBV12-4 and TRBJ1-2; D perhaps matches TRBD1 (6 bases). This CDR3 region has 12 residues. Trimming left V 6 bases short and J 10 bases short, with 15 bases between. CDR3 in amino acids: CASRTGQTSYTF. DNA of the CDR3: TGTGCCAGCAGGACCGGACAGACCTCCTACACCTTC.

V gene TRBV6-4 combines with J gene TRBJ2-6, with 9 bases aligning to TRBD1. The CDR3 covers 16 residues. The trim removed 4 bases at V and 0 bases at J, leaving 1 base unmatched. Germline CDR1 MRHNA, CDR2 SNTAGT. The CDR3 region has the DNA TGTGCCAGCAGTGTACAGGGGGCCTCTGGGGCCAACGTCCTGACTTTC. This sequence encodes CASSVQGASGANVLTF.

The V gene is TRBV7-3, the J gene TRBJ2-1; 12 bases map to TRBD2. The CDR3 spans 15 residues. Germline assignment: CDR1 SGHTA and CDR2 FQGTGA. With V trimmed by 4 bases and J by 8 bases, 6 bases remained unmatched. The CDR3 DNA reads TGTGCCAGCAGCTCGCTAGCGGGAGGGCCTCATGAGCAGTTCTTC. Protein: CASSSLAGGPHEQFF.

This clone was seen just once. In DNA form, the CDR3 reads TGCGCCAGCAGCCCCGGGACTGGCTACAATGAGCAGTTCTTC. Protein: CASSPGTGYNEQFF. V usage is TRBV5-1 and J usage is TRBJ2-1; D is perhaps TRBD2 (6 bases). With 4 bases removed from V and 3 bases from J, the gap between germline ends came to 11 bases. Per germline, CDR1 SGHRS and CDR2 YFSETQ. The CDR3 extends over 14 amino acids.

This sequence joins TRBV12-3 or TRBV12-4 and TRBJ2-7; 8 bases are a match to TRBD1. The V segment lost 3 bases and the J segment 3 bases; nucleotides outside the gene matches: 1. The CDR3 extends over 13 amino acids. The CDR3 loop is CASSFGQGYEQYF. The CDR3 bases are TGTGCCAGCAGTTTCGGACAGGGCTACGAGCAGTACTTC.

The genes are TRBV18 and TRBJ1-5; D is unresolved. The CDR3 runs 14 residues. Germline V gene lookup returns CDR1 KGHSH and CDR2 LQKENI. V lost 3 bases and J lost 1, with 7 bases in between. This chain's CDR3 is CASSPDTSNQPQHF. In nucleotides, the CDR3 is TGTGCCAGCTCACCTGACACAAGCAATCAGCCCCAGCATTTT.

The chain employs TRBV28 and TRBJ2-7; D perhaps matches TRBD2 (6 bases). Between the trimmed V and J ends, which lost 4 bases and 1 base, there was a span of 20 bases. The CDR3 is made up of 17 amino acids. Germline CDR1 is MDHEN and CDR2 is SYDVKM. CDR3 in DNA: TGTGCCAGCAGTTCATTATGGGGGAGGAGGGGTTCCTACGAGCAGTACTTC. It yields the protein CASSSLWGRRGSYEQYF.

This chain links TRBV19 with TRBJ2-7, with D perhaps TRBD2 (6 bases). The V gene lost 9 bases and the J gene lost 5 bases, with 23 bases spanning the gap. The CDR3 is 15 amino acids. The germline V gene has CDR1 LNHDA and CDR2 SQIVND (reference sequence). CDR3 residues: CASKGRDSLYDEQYF. The DNA for the CDR3 is TGTGCCAGCAAAGGACGGGACTCCCTGTATGACGAGCAGTACTTC.